Sequencing of this T cell receptor beta chain was carried out in a study of tumor and adjacent non-tumor tissue in lung cancer (dated by TCRdb to between 2018 and 2020). In terms of the full investigation: Of the cohort, more than ten patients had adenocarcinoma, 2 had squamous cell carcinoma and 1 had small cell lung cancer. The 15 enrolled patients, of whom around 10 were men and 5 were women, were aged roughly 31 to 80 years and were diagnosed with TNM stage I to III disease. Using bulk TCRbeta repertoires from some 16 lung cancer patients, the study set lung tumor tissue side by side with matched distant non-tumor lung tissue. A few dozen paired specimens, one tumor and one normal lung sample per patient, were profiled by TCRbeta CDR3 sequencing. Sequencing produced around 130,000,000 productive TCRbeta reads in total, an average of about 4 million reads per sample.

A remark on this clonotype: The target of this receptor is not known. The sample holds no much larger clone one base away, and base qualities are not on file.

Broader findings and caveats from the paper: Younger patients had significantly higher TCR diversity, and higher tumor TCR diversity was associated with shorter overall and disease-free survival. Because peripheral blood was not sequenced, the blood TCRbeta repertoires of the lung cancer patients in the study went unexamined. Neither the sequencing platform nor unique molecular identifiers are mentioned in the methods. Only roughly 14 patients were in the cohort, and the authors stated that larger samples and more detailed clinical data are needed. Tumor tissue showed significantly greater TCR diversity (inverse Simpson) than normal lung tissue (roughly 430 vs 170, P = 0.0075, Mann-Whitney U test). In normal lung, the top 100 clones accounted for a significantly larger cumulative share of the repertoire than in tumor tissue.

Libraries were made using multiplex PCR. For sequencing, an Illumina HiSeq 2500 was employed. TCRbeta libraries were constructed through three rounds of nested PCR with primers (Table S4) according to protocols modified from ARM-PCR. PCR products of 200-500 bp were gel-excised and purified with the QIAquick gel extraction kit before sequencing. On the study's bioinformatics: Trimmomatic was used to clean the reads, FLASH merged the cleaned reads into complete CDR3 sequences, and MiTCR assigned the sequences to V(D)J germline segments. VDJtools was used to compute clonal diversity as the inverse Simpson's index. A read counted as productive if the sequence was in-frame and lacked a premature stop codon. The raw public reads went through TCRdb reprocessing: fastp at Q25, MiXCR clone calling, in-frame beta chains kept. Rows merge per CDR3 protein into single entries with the most common DNA and genes. In this record, the V and J calls reflect TCRdb's handling and not the investigators' own analysis. Within this sample are around 210,000 distinct CDR3 sequences, with 60% to 85% of them counted one time only. The ten largest clones capture 20% to 25% of the sample.

RNA was extracted from bulk unsorted tissue and checked for quality with a NanoDrop ND-1000 and an Agilent 2100. Newly diagnosed lung cancer patients without prior chemotherapy who had been admitted for thoracic surgery in China between August and November 2014 were enrolled as donors. Patients with previous radiotherapy or chemotherapy, or with another concurrent cancer, were excluded from the study. Surgical tissue pieces of roughly 1-2.2 cm3 were preserved in RNAlater solution and stored at -80 °C until use. Sequenced material: lung tumor tissue. The TCR originated in a man in his sixties with non-small cell lung cancer.

For the CDR3, the sequence is CASLLVRTNEKLFF. The nucleotides are TGTGCCAGCCTTCTGGTCAGAACCAATGAAAAACTGTTTTTT. In this chain, TRBV6-1 is recombined with TRBJ1-4, with no confident D gene call. The CDR3 sequence holds 14 residues, the cysteine and phenylalanine included. Of all the DNA, just the CDR3 is kept, 42 bases in frame from base 1. The germline V gene gives CDR1 as MNHNS and CDR2 as SASEGT. V is pared back by 8 bases and J by 5 bases, with 15 bases lying between the germline termini.